These 26 T cell receptor beta chains were sequenced from one sample in a study of blood T cell repertoires in COVID-19. Sequenced by immunoSEQ multiplex PCR; TCRdb stores in-frame clones only, minus some. The data contain fewer than 250,000 clones, over 75% of them singletons. Specimen: PBMCs or T cells enriched from blood (not recorded which). The receptors stem from a woman aged 45-59 years with acute COVID-19.

The chain carries TRBV5-1 and TRBJ1-4; D is uncertain. The V and J ends lost 5 bases and 0 bases respectively, with 8 bases between them. The CDR3 is 14 residues long. From germline, CDR1 is SGHRS and CDR2 YFSETQ. Here the CDR3 DNA reads TGCGCCAGCAGAAGGAGTACAACTAATGAAAAACTGTTTTTT. It translates to CASRRSTTNEKLFF. Using reference TRBV5-1 and TRBJ1-4 for the parts outside the CDR3, the full variable domain is KAGVTQTPRYLIKTRGQQVTLSCSPISGHRSVSWYQQTPGQGLQFLFEYFSETQRNKGNFPGRFSGRQFSNSRSEMNVSTLELGDSALYLCASRRSTTNEKLFFGSGTQLSVL.

The CDR3 region is CASSPGGNPNQPQHF. CDR3 sequence (DNA): TGTGCCAGCAGCCCCGGGGGGAACCCTAATCAGCCCCAGCATTTT. The rearrangement links TRBV6-2 or TRBV6-3 to TRBJ1-5; weak D call: TRBD1 (5 bases). Germline CDR1 is MNHEY and CDR2 is SVGEGT. This CDR3 is 15 amino acids long. Trimming cost V 6 bases and J 4 bases, with 16 bases left between them.

This clone appeared once. The chain recombines TRBV19 with TRBJ2-7; 10 bases fit TRBD1. V lost 8 bases to trimming and J lost 5 bases; unmatched junction nucleotides: 9. This CDR3 is 14 amino acids long. Germline CDR1 and CDR2: LNHDA and SQIVND (reference sequence). This chain's CDR3 is CASEETGGLNEQYF. The CDR3 coding sequence is TGTGCCAGTGAGGAGACAGGGGGCTTGAACGAGCAGTACTTC.

CDR3 in amino acids: CASSISAGERKTQYF. Written as DNA, the CDR3 is TGTGCCAGTAGTATATCAGCGGGGGAGCGAAAGACCCAGTACTTC. V and J are TRBV19 and TRBJ2-5; 8 bases are a match to TRBD2. The CDR3 consists of 15 residues. Trimming cost V 2 bases and J 6 bases; bases outside gene matches: 8. Germline V lookup: CDR1 LNHDA, CDR2 SQIVND (reference sequence).

The genes are TRBV7-2 and TRBJ2-7; D remains ambiguous. This CDR3 region has 16 residues. Trimming took off 5 bases at V and 2 bases at J, with 19 bases between the two ends. Per germline, CDR1 SGHTA and CDR2 FQGNSA. The chain's CDR3 is CASSQNKVDIAYEQYF. The CDR3 region has the DNA TGTGCCAGCAGCCAAAATAAAGTTGACATTGCCTACGAGCAGTACTTC. The full variable domain, rest sourced from reference TRBV7-2 and TRBJ2-7, is GAGVSQSPSNKVTEKGKDVELRCDPISGHTALYWYRQSLGQGLEFLIYFQGNSAPDKSGLPSDRFSAERTGGSVSTLTIQRTQQEDSAVYLCASSQNKVDIAYEQYFGPGTRLTVT.

This chain's CDR3 is CASSLGAGSFGQPQHF. The CDR3 DNA sequence: TGTGCCAGCAGCTTAGGGGCAGGCTCCTTCGGTCAGCCCCAGCATTTT. This chain connects TRBV7-9 to TRBJ1-5; D is uncertain. The length of the CDR3 is 16 residues. Germline lookup yields CDR1 SEHNR and CDR2 FQNEAQ (reference sequence). V was cut by 1 base and J by 6 bases, with 16 bases left in between. The full variable domain, in which reference TRBV7-9 and TRBJ1-5 provide the parts outside the CDR3, is DTGVSQNPRHKITKRGQNVTFRCDPISEHNRLYWYRQTLGQGPEFLTYFQNEAQLEKSRLLSDRFSAERPKGSFSTLEIQRTEQGDSAMYLCASSLGAGSFGQPQHFGDGTRLSIL.

The chain uses TRBV2 and TRBJ1-3, with unresolved D. The CDR3 is 16 residues long. Germline CDR1 and CDR2: SNHLY and FYNNEI. V lost 4 bases and J lost 0, with 13 bases in between. CDR3 amino acids: CASSVTGSPSGNTIYF. In DNA, the CDR3 is TGTGCCAGCAGTGTCACCGGGTCCCCCTCTGGAAACACCATATATTTT.

Note on this clone: Other DNA variants within this sample encode the same CDR3. The V call is TRBV9, the J call TRBJ2-2; D remains ambiguous. This CDR3 contains 14 residues. V gave up 0 bases and J gave up 0 bases, with 3 bases separating them. Per the germline V gene, CDR1 is SGDLS and CDR2 is YYNGEE. This CDR3 is CASSVAANTGELFF. The CDR3 nucleotides are TGTGCCAGCAGCGTAGCGGCGAACACCGGGGAGCTGTTTTTT.

The gene calls are TRBV25-1 and TRBJ2-6, with TRBD1 as a possible D gene (6 bases). V lost 4 bases and J lost 0, with 13 bases in between. The V gene's germline CDR1 is MGHDK and CDR2 SYGVNS. CDR3 length: 17 residues. CDR3 bases: TGTGCCAGCAGTGCCGGGACATCTAGCTCTGGGGCCAACGTCCTGACTTTC. Protein sequence: CASSAGTSSSGANVLTF.

The chain carries TRBV6-5 and TRBJ2-7; D might be TRBD1 (6 bases). The germline V gene encodes CDR1 MNHEY and CDR2 SVGAGI. This CDR3 contains 16 residues. V dropped 0 bases and J dropped 2 bases, with 14 bases sitting between them. CDR3 in amino acids: CASSYSGQGPTYEQYF. CDR3 bases: TGTGCCAGCAGTTACTCGGGCCAGGGGCCAACCTACGAGCAGTACTTC.

The V gene is TRBV7-2, the J gene TRBJ1-1, with no clear D. The CDR3 spans 13 residues. In germline, CDR1 is SGHTA, CDR2 FQGNSA. Trimming took 3 bases from V and 5 from J, leaving 10 bases between them. The CDR3 spells CASSLTPRTEAFF. CDR3 DNA: TGTGCCAGCAGCTTGACCCCGAGGACTGAAGCTTTCTTT.

This chain uses TRBV5-1 with TRBJ1-1, with 7 bases matching TRBD1. This CDR3 has 15 residues. Trimming cost V 5 bases and J 1 base; bases outside gene matches: 8. Per the germline V gene, CDR1 is SGHRS and CDR2 is YFSETQ. CDR3 coding DNA: TGCGCCAGCAGGGCAACCGGGACAGCGAACACTGAAGCTTTCTTT. It is translated as CASRATGTANTEAFF. The full variable domain, rest sourced from reference TRBV5-1 and TRBJ1-1, is KAGVTQTPRYLIKTRGQQVTLSCSPISGHRSVSWYQQTPGQGLQFLFEYFSETQRNKGNFPGRFSGRQFSNSRSEMNVSTLELGDSALYLCASRATGTANTEAFFGQGTRLTVV.

The chain couples TRBV27 to TRBJ1-2, with 8 bases matching TRBD1. This CDR3 has 14 residues. Germline V lookup: CDR1 MNHEY, CDR2 SMNVEV (reference sequence). Trimming cost V 4 bases and J 7 bases; bases outside gene matches: 8. The CDR3 sequence is CASSSGQGLGGYTF. The DNA of the CDR3 is TGTGCCAGCAGTTCCGGACAGGGATTGGGTGGCTACACCTTC.

The chain combines TRBV19 with TRBJ2-1, with D possibly being TRBD1 (7 bases). Germline lookup yields CDR1 LNHDA and CDR2 SQIVND (reference sequence). The ends were cut back, 5 bases at V and 6 bases at J, with 14 bases in the middle. This CDR3 is 14 amino acids long. The CDR3 is CASSFGTAGNEQFF. CDR3 in DNA: TGTGCCAGTAGTTTCGGGACAGCGGGCAATGAGCAGTTCTTC.

V usage is TRBV15 and J usage is TRBJ2-1, with 8 bases aligning to TRBD2. CDR3 length equals 15 residues. Germline V lookup: CDR1 LNHNV, CDR2 YYDKDF (reference sequence). V gave up 0 bases and J gave up 8 bases; unmatched junction bases: 6. DNA of the CDR3: TGTGCCACCAGCAGAGAGGCGGGGGGTACCTATGAGCAGTTCTTC. Its protein product is CATSREAGGTYEQFF.

The CDR3 reads CASSHGGRGYGYTF. The CDR3 DNA is TGTGCCAGCAGCCACGGGGGGCGAGGCTATGGCTACACCTTC. The V gene is TRBV5-4, the J gene TRBJ1-2; D possibly corresponds to TRBD1 (6 bases). This CDR3 is 14 amino acids long. Germline CDR1 reads SGHNT; CDR2 reads YYREEE (reference sequence). The V and J ends lost 4 bases and 4 bases respectively, with 14 bases between them.

This chain links TRBV2 with TRBJ2-1; weak D call: TRBD1 (6 bases). Germline-derived CDR1 and CDR2 are SNHLY and FYNNEI. Trimming removed 6 bases at V and 2 bases at J, with 11 bases between. The CDR3 contains 14 residues. The CDR3 nucleotides are TGTGCCAGCAGCCGACAGGTGGCCTACAATGAGCAGTTCTTC. Encoded protein: CASSRQVAYNEQFF.

The J gene is TRBJ1-2, the V gene TRBV18; D is unresolved. Trimming left V 3 bases short and J 3 bases short, with 8 bases between. This CDR3 comprises 13 residues. Germline V gene lookup returns CDR1 KGHSH and CDR2 LQKENI. CDR3: CASSPDWDYGYTF. The DNA of the CDR3 is TGTGCCAGCTCACCGGACTGGGACTATGGCTACACCTTC. Together with reference TRBV18 and TRBJ1-2, the CDR3 gives the full variable domain: NAGVMQNPRHLVRRRGQEARLRCSPMKGHSHVYWYRQLPEEGLKFMVYLQKENIIDESGMPKERFSAEFPKEGPSILRIQQVVRGDSAAYFCASSPDWDYGYTFGSGTRLTVV.

The genes are TRBV7-9 and TRBJ2-1, with a weak D call TRBD1 (6 bases). Germline V gene lookup returns CDR1 SEHNR and CDR2 FQNEAQ (reference sequence). V was clipped by 7 bases and J by 1 base, with 11 bases between them. There are 14 residues in the CDR3. DNA for the CDR3: TGTGCCAGCATTCACAGGGAGTCCTACAATGAGCAGTTCTTC. It codes for CASIHRESYNEQFF.

V is TRBV5-4 and J is TRBJ2-3; tentatively, D is TRBD1 (6 bases). V was shortened by 4 bases and J by 4 bases, with 16 bases between the two germline ends. There are 15 residues in the CDR3. The germline V gene encodes CDR1 SGHNT and CDR2 YYREEE (reference sequence). The CDR3 loop is CASSRTVVRSDTQYF. As DNA, the CDR3 is TGTGCCAGCAGCCGGACAGTCGTCAGGTCAGATACGCAGTATTTT. The full variable domain, with the rest looked up from reference TRBV5-4 and TRBJ2-3, is ETGVTQSPTHLIKTRGQQVTLRCSSQSGHNTVSWYQQALGQGPQFIFQYYREEENGRGNFPPRFSGLQFPNYSSELNVNALELDDSALYLCASSRTVVRSDTQYFGPGTRLTVL.

The chain combines TRBV9 with TRBJ2-3, with 12 nucleotides matching TRBD2. This CDR3 is built from 16 residues. Germline CDR1 and CDR2: SGDLS and YYNGEE. V gave up 0 bases and J gave up 4 bases; unmatched junction bases: 3. The CDR3 reads CASSVEASGGADTQYF. The DNA for the CDR3 is TGTGCCAGCAGCGTAGAGGCTAGCGGGGGGGCAGATACGCAGTATTTT.

The chain uses TRBV5-6 and TRBJ1-6; 10 bases map to TRBD1. Germline CDR1 is SGHDT and CDR2 is YYEEEE. This CDR3 has 17 residues. Trimming took 0 bases from V and 10 from J; bases not matched to a gene: 10. CDR3 DNA sequence: TGTGCCAGCAGCTTGGGTCTCCGGGACAGGGGAACGTCACCCCTCCACTTT. Protein product: CASSLGLRDRGTSPLHF.

This rearrangement joins TRBV30 to TRBJ1-6, with D maybe TRBD1 (5 bases). V shed 4 bases and J shed 14 bases, with 21 bases lying between them. CDR3 length: 14 amino acids. The germline V gene has CDR1 GTSNPN and CDR2 SVGIG (reference sequence). The CDR3 region has the DNA TGTGCCTGGACGCGGACGGCGATCTCGGGGGCCCTCCACTTT. Protein sequence: CAWTRTAISGALHF.

V usage is TRBV6-2 or TRBV6-3 and J usage is TRBJ1-2; TRBD1 might be the D (5 bases). The germline gives CDR1 MNHEY, CDR2 SVGEGT. V was clipped by 2 bases and J by 6 bases, with 7 bases between them. This CDR3 has 12 amino acids. The CDR3 DNA follows: TGTGCCAGCAGTTACAGGGGTGATGGCTACACCTTC. It is translated as CASSYRGDGYTF.

This clone is a singleton in its sample. V is TRBV7-9 and J is TRBJ2-3; TRBD1 is a possible D gene (5 bases). This CDR3 has 14 residues. The V end lost 3 bases, the J end lost 2 bases, and 9 bases lay between the germline ends. Germline CDR1 is SEHNR and CDR2 is FQNEAQ (reference sequence). The CDR3 loop reads CASSFRTNTDTQYF. The CDR3, as DNA: TGTGCCAGCAGCTTCCGGACAAACACAGATACGCAGTATTTT.

The J gene is TRBJ1-2, the V gene TRBV5-1; TRBD1 matches at 9 bases. The ends lost 0 bases at V and 2 bases at J; junction bases unmatched: 5. The CDR3 covers 16 residues. Germline CDR1 SGHRS, CDR2 YFSETQ. CDR3 protein: CASSLAADRGNYGYTF. CDR3 nucleotides: TGCGCCAGCAGCTTGGCCGCGGACAGGGGCAACTATGGCTACACCTTC.